Each of the 17 T cell receptor beta chains below was sequenced from the same sample in a study of cytomegalovirus exposure and HLA in healthy donors. The primer mix had 60 Vbeta and 13 Jbeta primers. Sequencing used immunoSEQ multiplex PCR; TCRdb keeps in-frame clones, though not all of them. The data show about 38,000 clones, roughly 67% seen once. The sequenced sample was PBMCs. All receptors come from a man aged 45 to 65 in good health and CMV-seropositive.

For the CDR3, the DNA is TGCAGCGCACCGGGACTAGTAACCGGGGAGCTGTTTTTT. It specifies CSAPGLVTGELFF. This chain links TRBV29-1 with TRBJ2-2; 8 bases are a match to TRBD2. Germline trimming cut 7 bases from V and 5 bases from J; bases unmatched to any gene: 6. CDR3 length equals 13 residues. Germline V lookup: CDR1 SQVTM, CDR2 ANQGSEA.

This rearrangement joins TRBV7-2 to TRBJ2-3; 8 nucleotides match TRBD2. V trimming: 11 bases; J trimming: 0 bases; junction bases outside the gene matches: 13. Germline CDR1 reads SGHTA; CDR2 reads FQGNSA. The CDR3 is made up of 16 amino acids. Here the CDR3 reads CAPSRAGAISTDTQYF. The CDR3 nucleotides are TGTGCCCCCTCCAGAGCGGGGGCCATCAGCACAGATACGCAGTATTTT.

CDR3 nucleotide sequence: TGCAGCGTCACAGGATTTTCTAACTATGGCTACACCTTC. It is translated as CSVTGFSNYGYTF. V usage is TRBV29-1 and J usage is TRBJ1-2; possibly TRBD1 for D (5 bases). Trimming removed 6 bases at V and 0 bases at J, with 11 bases between. The CDR3 runs to 13 residues. The germline V gene has CDR1 SQVTM and CDR2 ANQGSEA.

The chain joins TRBV5-1 to TRBJ2-7, with D possibly being TRBD1 (6 bases). CDR3 size: 15 residues. Germline V gene data show CDR1 as SGHRS and CDR2 as YFSETQ. Trimming stripped 6 bases from V and 2 bases from J, with 18 bases between. The CDR3 here is CASTDREKGAYEQYF. The CDR3 region has the DNA TGCGCCAGCACCGACCGGGAAAAGGGGGCCTACGAGCAGTACTTC.

This clone appeared once. The rearrangement links TRBV6-5 to TRBJ2-7; D gene unclear. The CDR3 sequence is 15 residues long. V was trimmed by 7 bases and J by 1 base, leaving 17 bases between them. CDR1 is MNHEY, CDR2 SVGAGI, per germline. The CDR3 sequence: CASNPTRRNSYEQYF. The CDR3 DNA reads TGTGCCAGCAATCCAACACGAAGAAATTCCTACGAGCAGTACTTC.

The chain recombines TRBV5-4 with TRBJ1-1; D ambiguous. The CDR3 contains 13 residues. V lost 5 bases and J 6 bases, leaving 14 bases between the germline ends. Germline V gene sequence: CDR1 SGHNT, CDR2 YYREEE (reference sequence). The CDR3 region is CASSSIEVAEAFF. The CDR3 nucleotides read TGTGCCAGCAGTTCGATTGAGGTAGCTGAAGCTTTCTTT.

The CDR3 DNA reads as TGTGCCAGCAGGGACATGAATTCACCCCTCCACTTT. Its protein is CASRDMNSPLHF. This rearrangement joins TRBV6-1 to TRBJ1-6; maybe TRBD1 (5 bases). The V end lost 6 bases, the J end lost 7 bases, and 7 bases lay between the germline ends. The CDR3 length is 12 residues. Per germline, CDR1 MNHNS and CDR2 SASEGT.

The chain has TRBV18 and TRBJ2-7; perhaps TRBD2 as D (5 bases). The V end was cut by 1 base, the J end by 6 bases, with 10 bases between. The CDR3 runs to 13 residues. Germline CDR1 is KGHSH and CDR2 is LQKENI. The CDR3 here is CASSPRESGEQYF. The CDR3 region has the DNA TGTGCCAGCTCACCACGCGAGAGCGGCGAGCAGTACTTC.

This clone was detected a few times. The chain uses TRBV18 and TRBJ1-1, with a weak D call TRBD1 (6 bases). Germline assignment: CDR1 KGHSH and CDR2 LQKENI. The CDR3 consists of 13 residues. V was cut by 3 bases and J by 1 base, with 6 bases left in between. For the CDR3, the DNA is TGTGCCAGCTCACCGGGACAGAACACTGAAGCTTTCTTT. It is translated as CASSPGQNTEAFF.

The gene calls are TRBV5-4 and TRBJ1-2; TRBD1 is a possible D gene (6 bases). V dropped 5 bases and J dropped 4 bases, with 9 bases sitting between them. Germline assignment: CDR1 SGHNT and CDR2 YYREEE (reference sequence). The CDR3 length is 12 residues. The CDR3 DNA follows: TGTGCCAGCAGGGACAGAGTCTATGGCTACACCTTC. Its translation: CASRDRVYGYTF.

The chain links TRBV7-8 to TRBJ2-1, with a weak D call TRBD2 (6 bases). Trimming shortened V by 5 bases and J by 7 bases, and 12 bases separated the two germline ends. CDR1 SGHVS and CDR2 FQNEAQ come from the germline V gene. This CDR3 spans 13 amino acids. CDR3: CASSHTAGNEQFF. The DNA for the CDR3 is TGTGCCAGCAGCCACACGGCGGGGAATGAGCAGTTCTTC. Using reference TRBV7-8 and TRBJ2-1 for the parts outside the CDR3, the full variable domain is GAGVSQSPRYKVAKRGQDVALRCDPISGHVSLFWYQQALGQGPEFLTYFQNEAQLDKSGLPSDRFFAERPEGSVSTLKIQRTQQEDSAVYLCASSHTAGNEQFFGPGTRLTVL.

The J gene is TRBJ2-3, the V gene TRBV27; the D is unclear. Between the trimmed V and J ends, which lost 5 bases and 2 bases, there was a span of 5 bases. The CDR3 is 12 residues long. Germline CDR1 MNHEY, CDR2 SMNVEV (reference sequence). The DNA for the CDR3 is TGTGCCAGCAGTCTTAACACAGATACGCAGTATTTT. Its protein product is CASSLNTDTQYF.

This clone was seen a few times. This rearrangement joins TRBV10-3 to TRBJ1-1; D possibly corresponds to TRBD1 (6 bases). CDR3 length equals 14 residues. Looked up from germline, CDR1 is ENHRY and CDR2 is SYGVKD. Trimming removed 10 bases from V and 3 bases from J, with 18 bases in between. The CDR3 DNA follows: TGTGCCACCCAGGGGCCCGGGGGGGACACTGAAGCTTTCTTT. It is translated as CATQGPGGDTEAFF.

This clone was detected a few times. V is TRBV10-1 and J is TRBJ1-6; TRBD1 might be the D (5 bases). V was cut by 0 bases and J by 8 bases, with 17 bases left in between. This CDR3 has 17 amino acids. CDR1 WNHNN and CDR2 SYGVQD come from the germline V gene (reference sequence). Written as DNA, the CDR3 is TGCGCCAGCAGTGAGTCCCTGGATGTGGGGGAGGATTCACCCCTCCACTTT. Translated: CASSESLDVGEDSPLHF.

The chain employs TRBV7-9 and TRBJ1-1, with a possible D match to TRBD1 (5 bases). The CDR3 runs to 13 residues. Looked up from germline, CDR1 is SEHNR and CDR2 is FQNEAQ (reference sequence). V dropped 5 bases and J dropped 5 bases, with 12 bases sitting between them. The chain's CDR3 is CASSLDGGTEAFF. The CDR3 nucleotides read TGTGCCAGCAGCCTAGACGGGGGTACTGAAGCTTTCTTT.

In DNA form, the CDR3 reads TGTGCCAGCAGCGTCCGGGACTACTCAGATACGCAGTATTTT. It is translated as CASSVRDYSDTQYF. V is TRBV9 and J is TRBJ2-3, with 7 bases fitting TRBD2. Germline V gene data show CDR1 as SGDLS and CDR2 as YYNGEE. Losses at the gene ends were 2 bases for V and 4 bases for J; bases not matched to a gene: 4. This CDR3 spans 14 amino acids.

The chain couples TRBV6-5 to TRBJ2-5; maybe TRBD2 (5 bases). The germline gives CDR1 MNHEY, CDR2 SVGAGI. Trimming removed 8 bases from V and 5 bases from J, with 12 bases in between. The CDR3 has 12 residues. Here the CDR3 reads CASWRGSETQYF. The CDR3 DNA follows: TGTGCCAGCTGGCGAGGGTCGGAGACCCAGTACTTC.